The 21 T cell receptor beta chains below come from one sample, sequenced in a study of blood T cell repertoires in COVID-19. Repertoires were generated with immunoSEQ multiplex PCR, while TCRdb's copy carries only in-frame clones and drops some. The sample lists hundreds of thousands of clones, approximately 84% occurring once. The sequencing sample was made of peripheral blood. These TCRs come from a woman older than 75 with acute or convalescent COVID-19.

This clone has only a few counts. The chain recombines TRBV19 with TRBJ2-2; 13 nucleotides agree with TRBD2. Germline V gene data show CDR1 as LNHDA and CDR2 as SQIVND (reference sequence). CDR3 length: 15 amino acids. V was clipped by 9 bases and J by 7 bases; unmatched bases: 8. The CDR3 DNA sequence: TGTGCCAGCGAACTAGCGGGAGGGCCAAGCGGGGAGCTGTTTTTT. Amino acids: CASELAGGPSGELFF.

The V gene is TRBV7-2, the J gene TRBJ1-2; the D gene is possibly TRBD1 (5 bases). CDR3 size: 15 residues. Looked up from germline, CDR1 is SGHTA and CDR2 is FQGNSA. The ends were cut back, 2 bases at V and 4 bases at J, with 14 bases in the middle. The CDR3 nucleotides read TGTGCCAGCAGCTTACCCCCACAGGTTGGCTATGGCTACACCTTC. Translation gives CASSLPPQVGYGYTF.

This clone was seen once. The rearrangement joins TRBV28 to TRBJ2-1; 11 positions match TRBD2. The CDR3 has 15 residues. The germline V gene encodes CDR1 MDHEN and CDR2 SYDVKM. Trimming at V came to 5 bases and at J to 3 bases, leaving 3 bases not matched to a gene. The CDR3 loop reads CASSIAGGVYNEQFF. The CDR3 DNA is TGTGCCAGCAGTATAGCGGGAGGGGTCTACAATGAGCAGTTCTTC.

A single count supports this clone. V gene TRBV29-1 combines with J gene TRBJ1-1, with a tentative D call TRBD1 (5 bases). Per germline, CDR1 SQVTM and CDR2 ANQGSEA. The V end lost 5 bases, the J end lost 7 bases, and 14 bases lay between the germline ends. The CDR3 totals 12 residues. Here the CDR3 reads CSVWGGRSEAFF. CDR3 nucleotides: TGCAGCGTTTGGGGGGGTCGGAGTGAAGCTTTCTTT. Drawing the rest from reference TRBV29-1 and TRBJ1-1, the complete variable domain is SAVISQKPSRDICQRGTSLTIQCQVDSQVTMMFWYRQQPGQSLTLIATANQGSEATYESGFVIDKFPISRPNLTFSTLTVSNMSPEDSSIYLCSVWGGRSEAFFGQGTRLTVV.

The rearrangement joins TRBV5-6 to TRBJ1-1; D is unclear. Trimming took 0 bases from V and 2 from J, leaving 8 bases between them. From germline, CDR1 is SGHDT and CDR2 YYEEEE. The CDR3 sequence is 14 residues long. The CDR3 DNA reads TGTGCCAGCAGCTTGGATTTGAGAAACACTGAAGCTTTCTTT. Its protein is CASSLDLRNTEAFF.

This clone occurred a few times. This same CDR3 is encoded by further DNA sequences in the sample. V gene TRBV7-9 combines with J gene TRBJ1-5; TRBD1 might be the D (5 bases). The germline V gene has CDR1 SEHNR and CDR2 FQNEAQ (reference sequence). The CDR3 has 14 residues. V lost 3 bases to trimming and J lost 4 bases, with 10 bases between them. CDR3: CASSLGQVNQPQHF. The CDR3 DNA is TGTGCCAGCAGCTTGGGGCAGGTTAATCAGCCCCAGCATTTT.

The chain recombines TRBV6-5 with TRBJ2-7, with 8 nucleotides matching TRBD2. Trimming took 9 bases from V and 4 from J; bases not matched to a gene: 11. This CDR3 spans 14 amino acids. Germline loops: CDR1 MNHEY, CDR2 SVGAGI. Here the CDR3 reads CASSLGLDYYEQYF. CDR3 DNA: TGTGCCAGTAGCCTGGGACTAGACTATTACGAGCAGTACTTC.

The chain links TRBV5-1 to TRBJ2-7; a possible D gene is TRBD2 (5 bases). Trimming took 4 bases from V and 5 from J, leaving 16 bases between them. The CDR3 has 14 amino acids. Per the germline V gene, CDR1 is SGHRS and CDR2 is YFSETQ. The CDR3, as DNA: TGCGCCAGCAGCCGGACTGGCCCTGATAACGAGCAGTACTTC. Its translation: CASSRTGPDNEQYF.

This chain links TRBV4-1 with TRBJ2-1; 8 bases match TRBD2. The trim removed 5 bases at V and 9 bases at J, leaving 15 bases unmatched. The CDR3 runs 16 residues. In germline, CDR1 is MGHRA, CDR2 YSYEKL. The CDR3 DNA follows: TGCGCCAGCAGCTACCGTAGCGGGGAGCTTGGGGGTGAGCAGTTCTTC. Protein sequence: CASSYRSGELGGEQFF.

This clone has just one count. The chain links TRBV11-3 to TRBJ2-2; the D gene is possibly TRBD1 (5 bases). Looked up from germline, CDR1 is SGHNT and CDR2 is YENEEA. Trimming left V 2 bases short and J 0 bases short, with 16 bases between. The CDR3 is 18 amino acids. This CDR3 reads CASSLYSLTAANTGELFF. DNA of the CDR3: TGTGCCAGCAGCTTATATTCCCTGACAGCCGCGAACACCGGGGAGCTGTTTTTT. Together with reference TRBV11-3 and TRBJ2-2, the CDR3 gives the full variable domain: EAGVVQSPRYKIIEKKQPVAFWCNPISGHNTLYWYLQNLGQGPELLIRYENEEAVDDSQLPKDRFSAERLKGVDSTLKIQPAELGDSAVYLCASSLYSLTAANTGELFFGEGSRLTVL.

CDR3 region: CASSVVGRGGGYTF. The CDR3 nucleotides are TGTGCCAGCAGCGTCGTCGGTAGGGGTGGCGGCTACACCTTC. The chain carries TRBV7-9 and TRBJ1-2; D perhaps matches TRBD1 (5 bases). Germline V gene data show CDR1 as SEHNR and CDR2 as FQNEAQ (reference sequence). The CDR3 runs 14 residues. Between the trimmed V and J ends, which lost 5 bases and 8 bases, there was a span of 18 bases.

The gene calls are TRBV11-2 and TRBJ2-3; 12 nucleotides agree with TRBD2. CDR3 length: 15 residues. Trimming at V came to 3 bases and at J to 6 bases, leaving 4 bases not matched to a gene. CDR1 is SGHAT, CDR2 FQNNGV, per germline. In nucleotides, the CDR3 is TGTGCCAGCAGCTTGACTAGCGGGGGATCGGATACGCAGTATTTT. Translating gives CASSLTSGGSDTQYF.

The chain joins TRBV18 to TRBJ1-2; TRBD1 aligns across 7 bases. CDR1 and CDR2 from the germline V gene are KGHSH and LQKENI. Losses at the gene ends were 2 bases for V and 4 bases for J; bases not matched to a gene: 10. The CDR3 consists of 16 residues. The CDR3: CASSPARTGWSYGYTF. DNA for the CDR3: TGTGCCAGCTCACCAGCCCGGACAGGTTGGTCCTATGGCTACACCTTC.

The rearrangement uses TRBV10-3 and TRBJ1-6, with TRBD1 identical over 7 bases. With V trimmed by 2 bases and J by 9 bases, 4 bases remained unmatched. The CDR3 is 14 amino acids. Germline CDR1 ENHRY, CDR2 SYGVKD. CDR3 protein: CAISETGEGSPLHF. CDR3 DNA: TGTGCCATCAGTGAGACAGGGGAAGGTTCACCCCTCCACTTT.

V usage is TRBV19 and J usage is TRBJ1-2; the match to TRBD1 covers 8 bases. V was clipped by 7 bases and J by 3 bases; unmatched bases: 4. The germline V gene has CDR1 LNHDA and CDR2 SQIVND (reference sequence). The CDR3 consists of 13 residues. CDR3 coding DNA: TGTGCCAGTACCGACAGGGGCGACTATGGCTACACCTTC. Amino acids: CASTDRGDYGYTF.

The chain uses TRBV20-1 and TRBJ1-5, with a possible D match to TRBD1 (6 bases). With 3 bases removed from V and 1 base from J, the gap between germline ends came to 10 bases. Germline V lookup: CDR1 DFQATT, CDR2 SNEGSKA (reference sequence). The CDR3 is made up of 14 amino acids. In nucleotides, the CDR3 is TGCAGTGCTAGTAATCAGGGGAGCAATCAGCCCCAGCATTTT. Amino acids: CSASNQGSNQPQHF.

The chain employs TRBV7-9 and TRBJ2-3, with TRBD1 as a possible D gene (7 bases). Germline lookup yields CDR1 SEHNR and CDR2 FQNEAQ (reference sequence). There are 17 residues in the CDR3. The ends were cut back, 3 bases at V and 0 bases at J, with 16 bases in the middle. The CDR3 is CASSFRGAGTSTDTQYF. CDR3 sequence (DNA): TGTGCCAGCAGCTTCAGGGGGGCGGGGACTAGCACAGATACGCAGTATTTT.

This clone was seen once. This chain connects TRBV19 to TRBJ2-3; D perhaps matches TRBD2 (6 bases). CDR1 and CDR2 from the germline V gene are LNHDA and SQIVND (reference sequence). The CDR3 has 13 residues. V was pared by 6 bases and J by 6 bases, with 13 bases between. Here the CDR3 reads CASRGTVTDTQYF. The CDR3 bases are TGTGCCAGTAGGGGGACTGTGACGGATACGCAGTATTTT.

The chain couples TRBV2 to TRBJ1-6, with 8 bases lining up with TRBD1. Germline CDR1 and CDR2: SNHLY and FYNNEI. The CDR3 covers 15 residues. V trimming: 6 bases; J trimming: 1 base; junction bases outside the gene matches: 2. CDR3 region: CASRGQGSYNSPLHF. CDR3 nucleotides: TGTGCCAGCAGAGGACAGGGTTCCTATAATTCACCCCTCCACTTT.

V is TRBV7-9 and J is TRBJ1-1; 10 bases agree with TRBD1. Germline V CDR1 and CDR2: SEHNR, FQNEAQ (reference sequence). V trimming: 1 base; J trimming: 2 bases; junction bases outside the gene matches: 7. CDR3 size: 17 residues. The CDR3 sequence: CASSLGRTGGGNTEAFF. CDR3 sequence (DNA): TGTGCCAGCAGCTTAGGAAGGACAGGGGGAGGTAACACTGAAGCTTTCTTT.

This rearrangement joins TRBV7-2 to TRBJ1-2; 9 bases map to TRBD1. This CDR3 has 15 amino acids. Germline V CDR1 and CDR2: SGHTA, FQGNSA. Germline trimming cut 1 base from V and 8 bases from J; bases unmatched to any gene: 8. DNA of the CDR3: TGTGCCAGCAGCTTAGTCACAGGGGGCGTCGGGGGCTACACCTTC. Amino acids: CASSLVTGGVGGYTF.